A single sample is the source of the 4 T cell receptor beta chains below, sequenced in a study of blood T cell repertoires in COVID-19 (dated by TCRdb to 2018 to 2020). Library creation used the immunoSEQ multiplex PCR assay. In its TCRdb copy, this immuneACCESS table keeps in-frame sequences only and misses some clones. Where compared with another copy, unresolved V genes explain less than half of these, and the others have no known cause. This sample holds 75,000 to 100,000 clones; 87% were observed only once. Jointly, the top ten make up around 20% of the sample. Sequencing was carried out using peripheral blood. The receptors come from a human donor in a cohort sampled during active COVID-19.

V is TRBV28 and J is TRBJ2-7; D gene unclear. CDR1 is MDHEN, CDR2 SYDVKM, per germline. The CDR3 covers 15 residues. V was trimmed by 5 bases and J by 0 bases, leaving 14 bases between them. The CDR3 here is CASSHSLPRSYEQYF. DNA for the CDR3: TGTGCCAGCAGTCATAGCTTGCCCCGCTCCTACGAGCAGTACTTC.

This clone has more than one count but fewer than ten. The chain links TRBV27 to TRBJ1-2, with D hard to call. This CDR3 is built from 14 residues. From germline, CDR1 is MNHEY and CDR2 SMNVEV (reference sequence). Trimming shortened V by 3 bases and J by 5 bases, and 13 bases separated the two germline ends. The CDR3, as DNA: TGTGCCAGCAGTTTCGGCAGAGACAAATATGGCTACACCTTC. It yields the protein CASSFGRDKYGYTF.

The V and J genes are TRBV3-1 (or the pseudogene TRBV3-2) and TRBJ2-7, with 12 bases that match TRBD2. Germline assignment: CDR1 LGHDT and CDR2 YNNKEL (reference sequence). Trimming took 1 base from V and 13 from J; bases not matched to a gene: 5. This CDR3 spans 13 amino acids. CDR3 in DNA: TGTGCCAGCAGCCAAGGGCTAGCGGGGGGGGACTACTTC. Amino acids: CASSQGLAGGDYF.

V gene TRBV2 combines with J gene TRBJ1-4; D not certain. CDR3 length equals 14 residues. CDR1 SNHLY and CDR2 FYNNEI come from the germline V gene. V shed 6 bases and J shed 7 bases, with 15 bases lying between them. The chain's CDR3 is CASREKGGIEKLFF. Here the CDR3 DNA reads TGTGCCAGCAGGGAGAAGGGAGGTATTGAAAAACTGTTTTTT.